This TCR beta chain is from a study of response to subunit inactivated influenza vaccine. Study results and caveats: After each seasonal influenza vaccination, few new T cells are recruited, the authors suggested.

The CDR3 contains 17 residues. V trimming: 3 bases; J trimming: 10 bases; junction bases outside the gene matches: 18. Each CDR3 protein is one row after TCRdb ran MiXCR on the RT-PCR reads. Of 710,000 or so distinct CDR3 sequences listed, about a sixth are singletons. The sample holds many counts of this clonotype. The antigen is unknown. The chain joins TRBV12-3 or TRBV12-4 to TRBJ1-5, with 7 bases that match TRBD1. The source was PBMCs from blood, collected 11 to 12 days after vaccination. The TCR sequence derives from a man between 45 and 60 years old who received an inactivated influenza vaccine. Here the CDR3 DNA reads TGTGCCAGCAGTTTTGGGGACAGCCCCTGGGGGGAATTACCCCAGCATTTT. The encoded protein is CASSFGDSPWGELPQHF.